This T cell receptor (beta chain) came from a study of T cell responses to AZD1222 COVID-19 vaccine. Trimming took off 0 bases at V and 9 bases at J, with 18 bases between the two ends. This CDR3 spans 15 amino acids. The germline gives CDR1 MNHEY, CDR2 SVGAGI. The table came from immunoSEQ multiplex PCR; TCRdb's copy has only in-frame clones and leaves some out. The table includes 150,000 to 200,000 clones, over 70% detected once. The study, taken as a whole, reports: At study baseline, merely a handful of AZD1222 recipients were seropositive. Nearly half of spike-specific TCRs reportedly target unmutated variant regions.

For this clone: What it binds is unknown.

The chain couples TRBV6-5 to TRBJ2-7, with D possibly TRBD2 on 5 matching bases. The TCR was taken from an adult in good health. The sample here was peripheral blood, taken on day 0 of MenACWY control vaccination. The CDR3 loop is CASSYSLDPTSRQYF. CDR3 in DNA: TGTGCCAGCAGTTACTCACTAGACCCTACGAGCAGGCAGTACTTC.